These T cell receptor beta chains were read from a single sample in a study of CD8 T cells in Susac syndrome. Each CDR3 protein is one row after TCRdb ran MiXCR on the immunoSEQ multiplex PCR reads. The sample lists more than 150,000 distinct CDR3 sequences; about 93% were seen once. The sequenced sample was CD4+ T cells from PBMCs. These TCRs come from a human donor in good health. The CDR3 runs from the conserved cysteine through the conserved F or W. Each record gives: clone size, D gene, J gene, V gene, CDR3 DNA, CDR3 protein. The D gene is left open where the match is weak. Not all rows give a size; the values are once, few, many and, for expanded clones, a class.

>-|-|TRBJ1-1|TRBV20-1
TGCAGTGCCACGACAGGTTATACTGAAGCTTTCTTT
CSATTGYTEAFF
>-|TRBD1|TRBJ1-3|TRBV30
TGTGCCTGGCGGACAGGGGAAAACACCATATATTTT
CAWRTGENTIYF
>-|TRBD2|TRBJ2-1|TRBV20-1
TGCAGTGCTGCTAGAGAAGCGGGGCCTGAAAATGAGCAGTTCTTC
CSAAREAGPENEQFF
>-|-|TRBJ1-6|TRBV5-1
TGCGCCAGCAGCTTGTTAGGGGACGATTCACCCCTCCACTTT
CASSLLGDDSPLHF
>-|-|TRBJ2-1|TRBV29-1
TGCAGCGTCTCCCCGGACCCCTACAATGAGCAGTTCTTC
CSVSPDPYNEQFF
>-|-|TRBJ1-2|TRBV19
TGTGCCAGTAGTATCGGACACCTCTATGGCTACACCTTC
CASSIGHLYGYTF
>-|-|TRBJ1-2|TRBV11-2
TGTGCCAGCAGCTCCCTCCGGGACACTGGCTACACCTTC
CASSSLRDTGYTF
>-|-|TRBJ2-1|TRBV4-2
TGTGCCAGCAGCCAAGTCGTTTTAGGCGATGAGCAGTTCTTC
CASSQVVLGDEQFF
>-|TRBD1|TRBJ1-1|TRBV2
TGTGCCAGCAGTGTGAGGGGGCCCATGAACACTGAAGCTTTCTTT
CASSVRGPMNTEAFF
>-|TRBD1|TRBJ1-5|TRBV7-9
TGTGCCAGCAGCAAGGACAGGTATCAGCCCCAGCATTTT
CASSKDRYQPQHF
>-|-|TRBJ2-3|TRBV3-1
TGTGCCAGCAGCCAAGTTCCAGATACGCAGTATTTT
CASSQVPDTQYF
>-|-|TRBJ1-1|TRBV12-3/TRBV12-4
TGTGCCAGCAGCTGGGTAGAGACTGAAGCTTTCTTT
CASSWVETEAFF
>-|TRBD1|TRBJ2-7|TRBV29-1
TGCAGTGCCGGGACAGGGGGCTCCCCCGAGCAGTACTTC
CSAGTGGSPEQYF
>-|TRBD2|TRBJ2-1|TRBV7-6
TGTGCCAGCAGCCGCGGGGGGGTATCCTACAATGAGCAGTTCTTC
CASSRGGVSYNEQFF
>-|-|TRBJ2-5|TRBV5-1
TGCGCCAGCAGGAAGGGTATCGAGACCCAGTACTTC
CASRKGIETQYF
>-|TRBD2|TRBJ2-1|TRBV3-1
TGTGCCAGCAGCCGCCTAGCGGGGGGGTTCAATGAGCAGTTCTTC
CASSRLAGGFNEQFF
>-|-|TRBJ2-1|TRBV18
TGTGCCAGCTCACCTCACACGGATTACAATGAGCAGTTCTTC
CASSPHTDYNEQFF
>-|TRBD1|TRBJ2-7|TRBV9
TGTGCCAGCAGCGTAACCCCAACAGGGGTGGGCGAGCAGTACTTC
CASSVTPTGVGEQYF
>-|-|TRBJ2-1|TRBV20-1
TGCAGTGCCTCCAGGAATGAGCAGTTCTTC
CSASRNEQFF
>once|-|TRBJ2-1|TRBV6-5
TGTGCCAGCAGCCGGCTATTCGTGGACAATGAGCAGTTCTTC
CASSRLFVDNEQFF
>once|-|TRBJ2-3|TRBV5-6
TGTGCCAGCAGCTTCGTCGGACAGCCAGATACGCAGTATTTT
CASSFVGQPDTQYF
>-|-|TRBJ1-4|TRBV7-9
TGTGCCAGCAGCGTAACAGCAGTTAATGAAAAACTGTTTTTT
CASSVTAVNEKLFF
>-|-|TRBJ1-1|TRBV29-1
TGCAGCGCAGGACAGTTAATGAACACTGAAGCTTTCTTT
CSAGQLMNTEAFF
>-|-|TRBJ2-7|TRBV4-3
TGCGCCAGCAGCCAAGGGCCGGGGGCGGGCGAGCAGTACTTC
CASSQGPGAGEQYF
>-|-|TRBJ2-7|TRBV20-1
TGCAGTGCGCCTTTAAACGGACGGGGCTACGAGCAGTACTTC
CSAPLNGRGYEQYF
>-|-|TRBJ1-5|TRBV20-1
TGCAGTGCTAGACCATGGGGGGCCGATCAGCCCCAGCATTTT
CSARPWGADQPQHF
>-|-|TRBJ2-5|TRBV7-2
TGTGCCAGCAGCTTAGTGGCGCTTTCCGGGACCCAGTACTTC
CASSLVALSGTQYF
>-|TRBD2|TRBJ2-7|TRBV20-1
TGCAGTGCTAGACTAGCGGGGGGAACGGCCTACGAGCAGTACTTC
CSARLAGGTAYEQYF
>-|-|TRBJ2-2|TRBV7-2
TGTGCCAGCAGCTTAGGCCCGGGGACGGGGGAGCTGTTTTTT
CASSLGPGTGELFF
>-|TRBD1|TRBJ2-5|TRBV28
TGTGCCAGCAGTGAACAGGGGGTAGGCGAGACCCAGTACTTC
CASSEQGVGETQYF
>-|-|TRBJ2-2|TRBV23-1
TGCGCCAGCAGTCAGCCTCCCACCGGGGAGCTGTTTTTT
CASSQPPTGELFF
>-|TRBD2|TRBJ2-5|TRBV5-4
TGTGCCAGCAGCATCGTGGCGGGGGGAGAGACCCAGTACTTC
CASSIVAGGETQYF
>-|TRBD2|TRBJ2-3|TRBV28
TGTGCCAGCAGTTTATGGTCGGCTAGCGGGGGCACAGATACGCAGTATTTT
CASSLWSASGGTDTQYF
>-|-|TRBJ2-3|TRBV20-1
TGCAGTGCCCCTAACAGGGTTAGCACAGATACGCAGTATTTT
CSAPNRVSTDTQYF
>-|TRBD2|TRBJ2-1|TRBV29-1
TGCAGCGTTGAAAGCGGACTAGCATATGAGCAGTTCTTC
CSVESGLAYEQFF
>-|-|TRBJ2-3|TRBV5-1
TGCGCCAGCACGGACAGAGCACGCACAGATACGCAGTATTTT
CASTDRARTDTQYF
>-|TRBD1|TRBJ2-2|TRBV3-1
TGTGCCAGCAGCCGGGGGACAGGGGGCACGAACACCGGGGAGCTGTTTTTT
CASSRGTGGTNTGELFF
>-|TRBD1|TRBJ2-7|TRBV20-1
TGCAGTGCTTATAGACAGGGATCGCGGGAGCAGTACTTC
CSAYRQGSREQYF